This T cell receptor beta chain was observed in a study of beta chain features in type 1 diabetes. About the study: The patient and healthy donor groups were comparable for age, gender and cell yields.

The whole isolated RNA underwent reverse transcription, so sequencing captured expressed TCRB transcripts. Sequencing was performed with immunoSEQ multiplex PCR; in TCRdb, only in-frame clones are kept and a portion is missing. The table records 600,000 or so clones, 11% to 15% of them present only once. Findings and caveats of the study: TCRB CDR3s were moderately but significantly shorter in Type 1 diabetes patients in all four CD4+ subsets. The cDNA sequencing approach could over-represent high-TCR-expressing cells.

A note on this clone: The antigen remains undetermined.

Germline V lookup: CDR1 GTSNPN, CDR2 SVGIG (reference sequence). Trimming stripped 8 bases from V and 4 bases from J, with 15 bases between. The CDR3 length is 13 residues. The sample was naive CD4+ T cells from blood. This chain joins TRBV30 and TRBJ2-1, with D maybe TRBD2 (7 bases). The receptor was isolated from a man younger than 35 with type 1 diabetes. The CDR3 DNA reads as TGTGCCAGATCGGGGGGCTTGTACAATGAGCAGTTCTTC. Translation: CARSGGLYNEQFF.